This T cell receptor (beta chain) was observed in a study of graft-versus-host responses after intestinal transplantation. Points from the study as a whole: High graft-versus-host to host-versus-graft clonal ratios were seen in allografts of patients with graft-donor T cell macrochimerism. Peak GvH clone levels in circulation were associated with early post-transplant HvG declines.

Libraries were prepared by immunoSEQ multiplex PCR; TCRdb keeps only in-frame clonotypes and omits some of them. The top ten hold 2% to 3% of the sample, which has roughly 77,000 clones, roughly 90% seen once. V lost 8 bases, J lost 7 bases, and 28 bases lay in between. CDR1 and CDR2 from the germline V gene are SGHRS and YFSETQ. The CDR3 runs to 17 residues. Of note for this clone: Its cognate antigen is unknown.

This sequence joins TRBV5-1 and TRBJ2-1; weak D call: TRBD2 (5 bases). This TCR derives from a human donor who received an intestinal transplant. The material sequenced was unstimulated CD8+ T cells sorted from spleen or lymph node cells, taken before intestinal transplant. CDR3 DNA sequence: TGCGCCAGTTCCCTTCGCGGCGGGTTTGAGGGAGCAAATGAGCAGTTCTTC. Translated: CASSLRGGFEGANEQFF.